This T cell receptor (beta chain) originates from a study of blood T cell repertoires in COVID-19. About the research overall: Acute and convalescent COVID-19 specimens originated in the United States, Italy and Spain. Sources were T cells, B-cell-depleted T cells, or PBMCs; the material itself was cDNA or gDNA.

Patients of the Seattle cohort, enrolled during active infection, were followed longitudinally. As originally analysed: Amplified reference gene primers provided the basis for estimating nucleated cell counts. TCRdb's table, derived via immunoSEQ multiplex PCR, lists solely in-frame clones and lacks some. Clonal size and the V and J genes are those of that table, whereas D and trimming came from the DNA. The sample shows 150,000 to 200,000 clones, more than 75% of them seen only once. CDR3 size: 14 residues. Germline values: CDR1 MDHEN, CDR2 SYDVKM. Trimming left V 5 bases short and J 8 bases short, with 18 bases between.

This clonotype was obtained from a woman at least 80 years old with COVID-19, enrolled during active disease. The chain links TRBV28 to TRBJ1-2; D unresolved. Sequenced input: peripheral blood. CDR3 loop: CASSTDLRVLGYTF. The CDR3 coding sequence is TGTGCCAGCAGTACGGACCTGCGGGTATTAGGCTACACCTTC.